Each of the 2 T cell receptor beta chains below was sequenced from the same sample in a study of blood T cell repertoires in COVID-19. This table comes from immunoSEQ multiplex PCR, and its TCRdb copy is limited to in-frame clones, with some not included. The table records about 380,000 clones, approximately 80% of them present only once. Sample: peripheral blood. These receptors all stem from a human donor with acute or convalescent COVID-19. The donor label of this sample is uncertain.

This clone showed up just a few times. The V call is TRBV5-1, the J call TRBJ1-2, with TRBD1 identical over 8 bases. V lost 4 bases to trimming and J lost 6 bases; unmatched junction nucleotides: 5. CDR3 size: 13 residues. Per the germline V gene, CDR1 is SGHRS and CDR2 is YFSETQ. In DNA form, the CDR3 reads TGCGCCAGCAGCCCGGACAGGGCAGATGGCTACACCTTC. Protein sequence: CASSPDRADGYTF.

The chain combines TRBV7-6 with TRBJ1-2; a possible D gene is TRBD1 (5 bases). Trimming shortened V by 2 bases and J by 4 bases, and 14 bases separated the two germline ends. CDR1 and CDR2 (germline): SGHVS, FNYEAQ. The CDR3 runs 15 residues. CDR3 amino acids: CASSLLGEDSYGYTF. The CDR3 DNA sequence: TGTGCCAGCAGCTTATTAGGGGAAGACTCCTATGGCTACACCTTC.